This TCR beta chain was found in a study of T cell repertoires in cytomegalovirus infection. The wider study: In public TCR beta signatures, there were indications of both CMV infection and matching HLA type.

A note on this clonotype: The antigen remains undetermined.

Each CDR3 protein is one row after TCRdb ran MiXCR on the reads. The sample has more than 40,000 distinct CDR3 sequences, 20% to 25% seen once; the top ten hold roughly 90%. Study-wide points: Clonotypes of TCR beta that were HLA-C-restricted and CMV-specific dominated the ex vivo response.

This clonotype originated in a human donor in good health (CMV status not recorded). Some clones in this sample may be carry-over from other donors' samples. Sample: CD8+ T cells from cultured PBMCs, taken from culture after CMV antigen stimulation.

CDR3 amino acids: CASSLGTGSSYNEQFF. The DNA for the CDR3 is TGTGCCAGCAGTTTGGGGACGGGGAGCTCCTACAATGAGCAGTTCTTC. V and J are TRBV27 and TRBJ2-1; D might be TRBD1 or TRBD2, each matching 5 bases. Trimming removed 3 bases at V and 0 bases at J, with 12 bases between. This CDR3 has 16 residues. Germline loops: CDR1 MNHEY, CDR2 SMNVEV (reference sequence).